Sequencing of this TCR beta chain was carried out in a study of cytomegalovirus exposure and HLA in healthy donors. There are 13 residues in the CDR3. Germline-derived CDR1 and CDR2 are MNHEY and SMNVEV (reference sequence). Trimming removed 3 bases from V and 9 bases from J, with 12 bases in between. The primer mix had 60 Vbeta and 13 Jbeta primers. Assay: immunoSEQ multiplex PCR; the TCRdb copy retains only in-frame clones and omits some. The repertoire holds roughly 73,000 clones, with around 82% as singletons. Study results and caveats: Some 150 TCR beta chains were listed as cytomegalovirus-associated.

Worth noting for this clone: Its antigen is unidentified.

This rearrangement joins TRBV27 to TRBJ2-1, with D perhaps TRBD2 (6 bases). The origin of this receptor is a middle-aged man in good health and CMV-seronegative. The sequenced material came from PBMCs. CDR3 bases: TGTGCCAGCAGTTTGAACGCGGGGCGTGAGCAGTTCTTC. It yields the protein CASSLNAGREQFF.